This T cell receptor (beta chain) was recorded in a study of CD8+ T cells in alopecia areata. As the sequencing template, cDNA was produced by extracting RNA and reverse transcribing it. The table came from immunoSEQ multiplex PCR; TCRdb's copy has only in-frame clones and leaves some out. The sample lists approximately 200,000 clones, more than 55% occurring once. Trimming at V came to 5 bases and at J to 5 bases, leaving 5 bases not matched to a gene. The length of the CDR3 is 13 residues. The germline V gene has CDR1 GTSNPN and CDR2 SVGIG (reference sequence). Treatment denoted: oral pan-JAK inhibitor, 5-10 mg twice daily.

The chain couples TRBV30 to TRBJ1-3, with 8 bases lining up with TRBD1. This material consisted of CD4+ T cells sorted from blood, taken at week 4, from a patient treated with tofacitinib. This TCR was recovered from a human donor with alopecia areata. In DNA, the CDR3 is TGTGCCTGGGCGCGGGACAGGAGAAACACCATATATTTT. Amino acid sequence: CAWARDRRNTIYF.